The T cell receptor (beta chain) under discussion was sequenced for a study of regulatory T cells in long-lasting Graves disease. Study-wide findings and caveats: Thyroid tissue was not studied; only peripheral blood was. TRBV28, TRBJ1-2 and TRBJ2-5 were segments that persistent disease favored.

The J segment lost 5 bases and the V segment lost 4 bases, leaving 7 bases of the junction unmatched. The CDR3 loop spans 14 amino acids. Germline lookup yields CDR1 SGDLS and CDR2 YYNGEE. TCR beta libraries were built with iRepertoire HTBI primers and Arm-PCR of CDR3 regions. Each CDR3 protein gets one entry after TCRdb re-called the multiplex PCR reads with MiXCR. The profile shows hundreds of thousands of distinct CDR3 sequences, roughly 14% of them singletons. With respect to this clonotype: Its specificity is not known.

Time point noted: newly diagnosed GD, antithyroid drugs for less than 3 months. RNA isolated from PBMCs was used to make the TCR library. In addition, the sample was reused for a study of T cells in Graves' hyperthyroidism and ophthalmopathy. Turning to that study: Primed by the HTBI set, a first-round RT-PCR was run on the TCR CDR3.

The sequencing here drew on peripheral blood mononuclear cells (PBMCs), taken at new diagnosis, from a patient treated with antithyroid drugs. This sequence originates from a man aged 30-40 years with Graves disease. V usage is TRBV9 and J usage is TRBJ2-5; TRBD2 agrees at 8 bases. The CDR3 reads CASSPSGSVETQYF. The CDR3 nucleotides read TGTGCCAGCAGCCCGAGCGGGAGCGTGGAGACCCAGTACTTC.